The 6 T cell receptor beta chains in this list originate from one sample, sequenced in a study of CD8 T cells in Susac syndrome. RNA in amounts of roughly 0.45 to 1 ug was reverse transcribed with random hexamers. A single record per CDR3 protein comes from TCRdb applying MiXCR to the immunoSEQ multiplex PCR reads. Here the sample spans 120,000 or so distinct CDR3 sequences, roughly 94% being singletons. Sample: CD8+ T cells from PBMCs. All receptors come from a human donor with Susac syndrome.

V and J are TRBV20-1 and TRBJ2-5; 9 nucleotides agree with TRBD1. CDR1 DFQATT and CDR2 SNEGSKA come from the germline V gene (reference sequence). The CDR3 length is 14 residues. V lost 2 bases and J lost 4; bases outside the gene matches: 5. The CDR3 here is CSARPGQGTETQYF. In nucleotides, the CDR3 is TGCAGTGCTAGACCGGGACAGGGCACAGAGACCCAGTACTTC.

CDR3 loop: CATSDQLNGGTDTQYF. CDR3 bases: TGTGCCACCAGCGACCAACTAAACGGGGGAACAGATACGCAGTATTTT. J is TRBJ2-3 and V is TRBV15, with D possibly TRBD2 on 6 matching bases. The CDR3 runs 16 residues. Trimming took 5 bases from V and 3 from J, leaving 18 bases between them. Germline V gives CDR1 LNHNV, CDR2 YYDKDF (reference sequence).

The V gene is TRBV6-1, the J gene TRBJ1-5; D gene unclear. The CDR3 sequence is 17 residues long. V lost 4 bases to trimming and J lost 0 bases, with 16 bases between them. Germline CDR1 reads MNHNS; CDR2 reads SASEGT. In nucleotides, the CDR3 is TGTGCCAGCAGTGCACCACGCCACACCTATAGCAATCAGCCCCAGCATTTT. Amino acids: CASSAPRHTYSNQPQHF.

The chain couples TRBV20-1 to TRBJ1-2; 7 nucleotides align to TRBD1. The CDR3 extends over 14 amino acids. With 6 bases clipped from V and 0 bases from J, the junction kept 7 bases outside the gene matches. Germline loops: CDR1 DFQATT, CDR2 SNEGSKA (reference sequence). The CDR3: CSANRQGSNYGYTF. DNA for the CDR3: TGCAGTGCAAACCGACAGGGTTCTAACTATGGCTACACCTTC.

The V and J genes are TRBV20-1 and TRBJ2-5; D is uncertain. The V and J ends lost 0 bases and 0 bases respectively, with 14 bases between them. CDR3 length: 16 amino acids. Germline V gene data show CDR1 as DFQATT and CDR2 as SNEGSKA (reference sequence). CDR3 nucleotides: TGCAGTGCTAGAGATTACGCAGAAATGTACCAAGAGACCCAGTACTTC. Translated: CSARDYAEMYQETQYF.

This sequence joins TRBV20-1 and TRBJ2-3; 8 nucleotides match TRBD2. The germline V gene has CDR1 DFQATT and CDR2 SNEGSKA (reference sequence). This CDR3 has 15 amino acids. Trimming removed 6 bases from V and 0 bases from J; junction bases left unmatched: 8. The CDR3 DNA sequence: TGCAGTGCCTCCCAGTTAGCGGGGAGCACAGATACGCAGTATTTT. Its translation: CSASQLAGSTDTQYF.